A selection of T cell receptor beta chains follows, all from one sample in a study of T cells after yellow fever vaccination. TCRdb recomputed calls from the 5' RACE reads with MiXCR, one row per CDR3 protein. This table holds 50,000 to 60,000 distinct CDR3 sequences, about 5% found once. Sample: PBMCs, either bulk or a sorted T-cell subset (CD4+, CD8+, memory, or dextramer-sorted; not recorded which), taken on the day of the yellow fever booster vaccination. The source of these receptors is a man younger than 35 who received the YFV17D yellow fever vaccine. CDR3s include the opening cysteine and the closing phenylalanine or tryptophan. The D gene is left open where the match is weak. A row's size may be missing; if present it is once, few, many or a size class.

>many|TRBV5-1|TRBJ2-2|TRBD2
CASSPPGTSDTGELFF
TGCGCCAGCAGCCCCCCCGGGACTAGCGACACCGGGGAGCTGTTTTTT
>few|TRBV20-1|TRBJ2-3|TRBD2
CSARPSGGAGGSDTQYF
TGCAGTGCTAGACCTAGCGGGGGGGCAGGTGGTTCAGATACGCAGTATTTT
>many|TRBV7-9|TRBJ1-6|TRBD1
CASSQRGRGFSYNSPLHF
TGTGCCAGCAGCCAGAGGGGCAGGGGGTTCTCCTATAATTCACCCCTCCACTTT
>few|TRBV6-2/TRBV6-3|TRBJ1-1|-
CASSYSKVTEAFF
TGTGCCAGCAGTTACTCGAAGGTCACTGAAGCTTTCTTT
>many|TRBV12-3/TRBV12-4|TRBJ1-2|-
CASDRSVSYGYTF
TGTGCCAGTGATAGGAGCGTCAGCTATGGCTACACCTTC
>many|TRBV4-3|TRBJ1-5|TRBD1
CASSQDGQGGQPQHF
TGCGCCAGCAGCCAAGACGGACAGGGTGGTCAGCCCCAGCATTTT
>many|TRBV6-5|TRBJ2-3|TRBD1
CASSQDRETDTQYF
TGTGCCAGCAGCCAGGACAGGGAGACAGATACGCAGTATTTT
>-|TRBV27|TRBJ1-2|-
CASSSSGANYGYTF
TGTGCCAGCAGCTCCTCCGGGGCCAACTATGGCTACACCTTC
>many|TRBV7-2|TRBJ1-1|-
CASSLDKYTEAFF
TGTGCCAGCAGCCTGGACAAATACACTGAAGCTTTCTTT
>-|TRBV6-1|TRBJ2-5|-
CASRVRGQETQYF
TGTGCCAGCAGAGTCAGAGGCCAAGAGACCCAGTACTTC
>few|TRBV5-1|TRBJ1-1|-
CASSLFGNTEAFF
TGCGCCAGCAGCTTGTTCGGGAACACTGAAGCTTTCTTT
>many|TRBV29-1|TRBJ2-7|-
CSVYTGTGDRQYF
TGCAGCGTTTACACAGGGACGGGGGATCGGCAGTACTTC
>-|TRBV28|TRBJ2-5|-
CASSFRSVGWGETQYF
TGTGCCAGCAGTTTCCGCTCGGTTGGTTGGGGAGAGACCCAGTACTTC
>many|TRBV27|TRBJ1-1|-
CASSFFLGGAEAFF
TGTGCCAGCAGTTTTTTCCTTGGAGGCGCTGAAGCTTTCTTT
>few|TRBV7-9|TRBJ2-7|-
CASSFDTSYEQYF
TGTGCCAGCAGCTTTGACACCTCCTACGAGCAGTACTTC
>many|TRBV19|TRBJ2-5|-
CASSLRQTLQETQYF
TGTGCCAGTAGTCTTCGACAAACTCTCCAAGAGACCCAGTACTTC
>many|TRBV4-3|TRBJ2-2|-
CASSLGLHGGTGELFF
TGCGCCAGCAGCCTTGGACTGCACGGGGGCACCGGGGAGCTGTTTTTT
>-|TRBV5-4|TRBJ2-3|-
CASSAQGPGDTQYF
TGTGCCAGCAGCGCACAGGGTCCTGGGGATACGCAGTATTTT
>many|TRBV29-1|TRBJ2-1|-
CSGSGTPSSYNEQFF
TGCAGCGGTTCCGGGACTCCGAGCTCCTACAATGAGCAGTTCTTC
>-|TRBV7-2|TRBJ2-5|TRBD2
CASSLGFQAGLVETQYF
TGTGCCAGCAGCTTAGGATTCCAAGCGGGGCTGGTTGAGACCCAGTACTTC
>-|TRBV4-1|TRBJ2-7|-
CASSQAQGYEQYF
TGCGCCAGCAGCCAAGCTCAAGGGTACGAGCAGTACTTC
>-|TRBV7-6|TRBJ1-4|-
CASSLTATNEKLFF
TGTGCCAGCAGCCTAACTGCAACTAATGAAAAACTGTTTTTT
>-|TRBV29-1|TRBJ1-2|-
CSAPVLSYGYTF
TGCAGCGCCCCGGTGCTTTCCTATGGCTACACCTTC
>few|TRBV6-6|TRBJ2-6|-
CASRLGGSGANVLTF
TGTGCCAGCCGTCTAGGTGGTTCTGGGGCCAACGTCCTGACTTTC
>-|TRBV3-1|TRBJ1-3|-
CASSQSQGTIYF
TGTGCCAGCAGCCAATCTCAGGGGACCATATATTTT
>few|TRBV5-4|TRBJ2-1|TRBD2
CASSFRGGPNEQFF
TGTGCCAGCAGCTTCCGGGGGGGCCCCAATGAGCAGTTCTTC
>many|TRBV27|TRBJ2-1|-
CASSPRSTGWEQFF
TGTGCCAGCAGTCCCCGAAGCACAGGGTGGGAGCAGTTCTTC
>many|TRBV12-3/TRBV12-4|TRBJ1-1|-
CASSLHPAPEAFF
TGTGCCAGCAGCCTTCACCCTGCCCCTGAAGCTTTCTTT
>many|TRBV29-1|TRBJ2-3|TRBD2
CSARGSGGLTDTQYF
TGCAGCGCACGGGGGAGCGGGGGACTCACAGATACGCAGTATTTT
>few|TRBV27|TRBJ2-7|-
CASSLSGGPRYEQYF
TGTGCCAGCAGTTTATCGGGGGGACCTAGGTACGAGCAGTACTTC
>few|TRBV5-1|TRBJ2-3|-
CASSLEGGTRTDTQYF
TGCGCCAGCAGCTTGGAAGGGGGTACTAGGACAGATACGCAGTATTTT
>-|TRBV6-2/TRBV6-3|TRBJ1-1|-
CASRTPLEAFF
TGTGCCAGCAGGACCCCGCTTGAAGCTTTCTTT
>few|TRBV5-4|TRBJ2-2|-
CASSLGAGELFF
TGTGCCAGCAGCTTGGGTGCTGGGGAGCTGTTTTTT
>-|TRBV7-9|TRBJ2-3|TRBD2
CASSSSASGDTSTDTQYF
TGTGCCAGCAGCTCCTCAGCCAGCGGGGATACTAGCACAGATACGCAGTATTTT
>once|TRBV6-5|TRBJ2-3|-
CASSWDNTDTQYF
TGTGCCAGCAGTTGGGACAACACAGATACGCAGTATTTT
>few|TRBV5-5|TRBJ1-2|-
CASMLGVSNYGYTF
TGTGCCAGCATGTTGGGGGTGTCTAACTATGGCTACACCTTC
>few|TRBV5-1|TRBJ2-1|TRBD2
CASSLRGGLGEQFF
TGCGCCAGCAGCTTGCGGGGGGGCCTGGGTGAGCAGTTCTTC
>many|TRBV7-9|TRBJ2-1|-
CASSLGVATEQFF
TGTGCCAGCAGCTTAGGGGTAGCTACTGAGCAGTTCTTC
>-|TRBV12-3/TRBV12-4|TRBJ2-7|-
CASSLSSRSQEQYF
TGTGCCAGCAGTTTAAGTTCGAGGTCCCAGGAGCAGTACTTC
>-|TRBV2|TRBJ1-1|-
CASSEGVAFF
TGTGCCAGCAGTGAAGGGGTAGCTTTCTTT
>-|TRBV6-1|TRBJ1-2|-
CASSDGRNYGYTF
TGTGCCAGCAGTGATGGCAGGAACTATGGCTACACCTTC
>few|TRBV5-6|TRBJ1-5|-
CASSRGPQPQHF
TGTGCCAGCAGCAGGGGACCACAGCCCCAGCATTTT
>many|TRBV4-2|TRBJ2-5|TRBD1
CASSPGQVQETQYF
TGTGCCAGCAGCCCGGGACAGGTCCAAGAGACCCAGTACTTC
>few|TRBV5-1|TRBJ1-1|-
CASSLYRANTEAFF
TGCGCCAGCAGCTTGTACAGGGCGAACACTGAAGCTTTCTTT
>many|TRBV9|TRBJ1-2|-
CASSSQLGRGGGYTF
TGTGCCAGCAGCTCCCAGTTAGGACGTGGTGGTGGCTACACCTTC
>many|TRBV6-5|TRBJ1-1|-
CASSPQGETEAFF
TGTGCCAGCAGTCCTCAGGGTGAAACTGAAGCTTTCTTT
>many|TRBV4-2|TRBJ2-1|-
CASSQEGFQEQFF
TGTGCCAGCAGCCAAGAGGGGTTCCAAGAGCAGTTCTTC
>many|TRBV20-1|TRBJ2-7|TRBD1
CSAARDRVEYEQYF
TGCAGTGCCGCTCGGGACAGGGTTGAGTACGAGCAGTACTTC
>many|TRBV29-1|TRBJ2-3|-
CSVEGPGESTDTQYF
TGCAGCGTTGAAGGGCCCGGGGAAAGCACAGATACGCAGTATTTT
>many|TRBV24-1|TRBJ2-5|-
CATSGWGEEETQYF
TGTGCCACCAGCGGATGGGGGGAGGAAGAGACCCAGTACTTC